Below are 4 T cell receptor beta chains sequenced from a single sample in a study of long-term antiretroviral therapy in people with HIV. They ran version v3.0 of the immunoSEQ assay at survey level. Profiled with immunoSEQ multiplex PCR; TCRdb holds only in-frame clones, not every one. The sample yields fewer than 30,000 clones, 95% seen once. The specimen was unsorted PBMCs, collected 5.3 years after starting antiretroviral therapy. The source of these receptors is a young man with HIV.

J is TRBJ2-7 and V is TRBV19, with D perhaps TRBD2 (7 bases). V was shortened by 4 bases and J by 4 bases, with 17 bases between the two germline ends. The V gene's germline CDR1 is LNHDA and CDR2 SQIVND (reference sequence). The CDR3 has 15 amino acids. DNA for the CDR3: TGTGCCAGTAGTACCGCGTGGGGGGGCGAATACGAGCAGTACTTC. As protein: CASSTAWGGEYEQYF.

The rearrangement joins TRBV30 to TRBJ2-6, with D possibly matching TRBD1 (5 bases). This CDR3 spans 18 amino acids. The V and J ends lost 0 bases and 0 bases respectively, with 15 bases between them. CDR1 and CDR2 from the germline V gene are GTSNPN and SVGIG (reference sequence). The chain's CDR3 is CAWSVMAGPYSGANVLTF. CDR3 coding DNA: TGTGCCTGGAGTGTAATGGCAGGGCCCTACTCTGGGGCCAACGTCCTGACTTTC.

About this clone itself: One end of the junction does not line up with germline, which may come from a read error. This sequence joins TRBV30 and TRBJ2-7; no reliable D call. The CDR3 runs 13 residues. Looked up from germline, CDR1 is GTSNPN and CDR2 is SVGIG (reference sequence). Here the CDR3 DNA reads TGTGCCTGGTCGGTGTCGCGCTCCCACGAGCAGTACTTC. Translation gives CAWSVSRSHEQYF.

This clone was counted a single time. The rearrangement joins TRBV9 to TRBJ2-7; a possible D gene is TRBD1 (6 bases). Trimming pared 4 bases from V and 3 bases from J, leaving 17 bases between. CDR1 SGDLS and CDR2 YYNGEE come from the germline V gene. The CDR3 is 15 amino acids. The CDR3 loop reads CASSPIYTGIYEQYF. CDR3 coding DNA: TGTGCCAGCAGCCCGATCTATACAGGGATCTACGAGCAGTACTTC.